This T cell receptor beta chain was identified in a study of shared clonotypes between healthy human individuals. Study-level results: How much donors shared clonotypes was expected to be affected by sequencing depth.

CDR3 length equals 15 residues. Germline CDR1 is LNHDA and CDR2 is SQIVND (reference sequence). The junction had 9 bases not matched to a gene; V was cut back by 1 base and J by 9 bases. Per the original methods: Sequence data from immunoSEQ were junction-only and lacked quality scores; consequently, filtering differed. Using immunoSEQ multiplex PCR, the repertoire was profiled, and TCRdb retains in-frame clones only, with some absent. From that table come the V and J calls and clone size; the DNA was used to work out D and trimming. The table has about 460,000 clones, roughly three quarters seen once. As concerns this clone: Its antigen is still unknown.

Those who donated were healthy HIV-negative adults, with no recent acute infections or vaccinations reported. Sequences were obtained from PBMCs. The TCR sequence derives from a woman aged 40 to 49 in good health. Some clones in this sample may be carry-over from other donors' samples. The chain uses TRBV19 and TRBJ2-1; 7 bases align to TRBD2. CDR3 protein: CASSIASGSPSEQFF. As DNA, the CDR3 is TGTGCCAGTAGTATAGCTAGCGGAAGTCCTAGTGAGCAGTTCTTC.